This entry features one T cell receptor (beta chain) sequence. The sample belongs to a study of control samples from healthy donors and cancer patients. The repertoire was sequenced with immunoSEQ multiplex PCR; TCRdb's copy has only in-frame clones and lacks some. Found here are 350,000 to 450,000 clones, more than 80% of them singletons; the top ten hold 5% to 7%. The V gene's germline CDR1 is MNHEY and CDR2 SMNVEV (reference sequence). This CDR3 comprises 15 residues. Trimming cost V 6 bases and J 3 bases, with 15 bases left between them. The source of this sequence is a man aged 40-50 years with head and neck cancer. Sequencing was performed on PBMCs. The rearrangement uses TRBV27 and TRBJ1-5, with D perhaps matching TRBD1 (5 bases). The DNA for the CDR3 is TGTGCCAGCAGCCGCCAGGGTATACTCAATCAGCCCCAGCATTTT. It encodes CASSRQGILNQPQHF.